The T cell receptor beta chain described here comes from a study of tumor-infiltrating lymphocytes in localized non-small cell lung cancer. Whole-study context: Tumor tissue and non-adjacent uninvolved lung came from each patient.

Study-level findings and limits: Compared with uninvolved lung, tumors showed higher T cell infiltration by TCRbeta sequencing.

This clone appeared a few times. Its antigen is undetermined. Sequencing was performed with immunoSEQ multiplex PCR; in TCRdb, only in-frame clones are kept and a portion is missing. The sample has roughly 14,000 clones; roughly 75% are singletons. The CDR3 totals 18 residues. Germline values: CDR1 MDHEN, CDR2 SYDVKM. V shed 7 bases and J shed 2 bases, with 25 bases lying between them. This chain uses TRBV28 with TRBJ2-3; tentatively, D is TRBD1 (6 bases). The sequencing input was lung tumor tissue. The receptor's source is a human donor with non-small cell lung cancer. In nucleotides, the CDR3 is TGTGCCAGCACCCTCCCGGGACATGAAGCCGCCGACACAGATACGCAGTATTTT. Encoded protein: CASTLPGHEAADTDTQYF.